These T cell receptor beta chains were read from a single sample in a study of blood T cell repertoires in COVID-19. TCRdb's copy holds only in-frame clones and misses some; the assay was immunoSEQ multiplex PCR. Of over 70,000 clones in the sample, more than 80% were seen once. Sequencing was done on a sample of peripheral blood. The source of these receptors is a woman of 80 years or more with acute or convalescent COVID-19. Each CDR3 is given with its conserved first and last residue. A D gene is named only where the DNA matches it firmly.

>-|TRBJ1-2|TRBV10-1
CASSSGVNYGYTF
>TRBD2|TRBJ2-3|TRBV25-1
CASSEWLAGGPGRDTQYF
>TRBD1|TRBJ2-2|TRBV5-4
CASSPRTGGPTGELFF
>-|TRBJ1-1|TRBV7-3
CASSPPGSYTEAFF
>-|TRBJ1-5|TRBV19
CASTPTGVQPQHF
>TRBD2|TRBJ2-3|TRBV18
CASSPPLAGTDTQYF
>-|TRBJ1-5|TRBV10-3
CATAGTNQPQHF
>-|TRBJ2-2|TRBV30
CAWSPRDGELFF
>TRBD2|TRBJ2-7|TRBV2
CASSAQRGRADEQYF
>-|TRBJ1-1|TRBV27
CASSFRADATMNTEAFF
>-|TRBJ1-1|TRBV27
CASSLGHRTEAFF
>-|TRBJ2-7|TRBV10-3
CAISDPRVEEQYF
>-|TRBJ2-3|TRBV18
CASSPPNTDTQYF
>TRBD2|TRBJ2-2|TRBV6-5
CASARRGENTGELFF
>TRBD2|TRBJ2-2|TRBV12-5
CASGSKTSGRRTGELFF
>TRBD1|TRBJ2-1|TRBV6-4
CASSGRVGGFNEQFF
>-|TRBJ1-5|TRBV3-1/TRBV3-2
CASSQGGGSNQPQHF
>TRBD1|TRBJ2-1|TRBV6-5
CASSRQGSSYNEQFF
>TRBD1|TRBJ2-5|TRBV5-1
CASSPSGGSVGETQYF
>-|TRBJ2-7|TRBV18
CASSPAGGNEQYF
>-|TRBJ2-2|TRBV5-1
CASSVTGTGELFF
>-|TRBJ2-5|TRBV2
CASSSTRYQETQYF
>TRBD2|TRBJ2-1|TRBV7-3
CASSLNRGGSLNEQFF
>-|TRBJ2-4|TRBV6-6
CASSYSKASESIQYF
>TRBD1|TRBJ2-1|TRBV11-1
CASSFSGTGGNEQFF
>TRBD1|TRBJ1-6|TRBV27
CASSKQAGGVGSPLHF
>-|TRBJ1-2|TRBV9
CASSSPGHSSEGYTF
>TRBD2|TRBJ2-1|TRBV19
CASNLAGAAYNEQFF
>TRBD2|TRBJ2-1|TRBV18
CASSPQGGNEQFF
>TRBD1|TRBJ1-1|TRBV15
CATSSTGGWSPEAFF
>-|TRBJ2-7|TRBV5-3
CARSLRHYRVLHEQYF
>TRBD1|TRBJ2-5|TRBV7-9
CASSSIGQGRQETQYF
>-|TRBJ2-6|TRBV3-1/TRBV3-2
CASSHRSGANVLTF
>TRBD1|TRBJ1-2|TRBV5-6
CASSRGQEVYGYTF
>TRBD1|TRBJ1-2|TRBV2
CASTRQGSDGYTF
>TRBD2|TRBJ2-5|TRBV7-9
CASTRNLGLAGGGETQYF
>-|TRBJ2-5|TRBV5-1
CASNWGRQETQYF
>-|TRBJ1-4|TRBV18
CASSPQASLREKLFF
>TRBD1|TRBJ2-1|TRBV4-1
CASSHPGTGALNEQFF
>TRBD2|TRBJ2-2|TRBV7-3
CASSLTYLAGAPRTGELFF
>-|TRBJ1-4|TRBV15
CATTRGLLNEKLFF